The sequence of this T cell receptor beta chain was determined in a study of blood T cell repertoires in COVID-19. Assay: immunoSEQ multiplex PCR; the TCRdb copy retains only in-frame clones and omits some. The repertoire holds around 140,000 clones, 80% to 85% seen once, with around 4% in the top ten. Germline V lookup: CDR1 MNHEY, CDR2 SVGAGI. This CDR3 has 13 residues. The V gene lost 5 bases and the J gene lost 5 bases, with 12 bases spanning the gap. Specimen: peripheral blood. The receptor's source is a woman in her sixties with acute or convalescent COVID-19. The chain employs TRBV6-5 and TRBJ1-2; D might be TRBD1 (5 bases). CDR3 sequence reads: CASSTGGAYGYTF. The CDR3 bases are TGTGCCAGCAGTACAGGTGGAGCTTATGGCTACACCTTC.